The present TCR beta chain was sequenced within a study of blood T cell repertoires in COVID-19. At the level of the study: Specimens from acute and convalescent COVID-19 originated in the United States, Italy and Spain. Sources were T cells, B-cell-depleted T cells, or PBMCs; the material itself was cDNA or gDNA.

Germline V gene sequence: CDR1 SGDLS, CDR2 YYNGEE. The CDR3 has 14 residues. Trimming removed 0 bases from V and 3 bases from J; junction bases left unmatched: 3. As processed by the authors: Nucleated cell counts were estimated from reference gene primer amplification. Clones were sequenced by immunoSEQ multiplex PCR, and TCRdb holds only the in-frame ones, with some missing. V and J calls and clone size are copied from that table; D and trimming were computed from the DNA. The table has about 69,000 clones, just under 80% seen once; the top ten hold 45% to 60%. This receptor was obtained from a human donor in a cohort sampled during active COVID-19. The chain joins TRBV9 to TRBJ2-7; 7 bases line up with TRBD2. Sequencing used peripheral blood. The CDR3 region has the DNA TGTGCCAGCAGCGTAGGGGAGCGGGGCTACGAGCAGTACTTC. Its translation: CASSVGERGYEQYF.